The clone carrying this TCR beta chain was found a few times. No antigen is known for it. One base away lies a much larger clone, so this may be a sequencing read error. The data stem from a study of tumor and adjacent non-tumor tissue in lung cancer. As for the study in general: There were around 11 adenocarcinoma, 2 squamous cell carcinoma and 1 small cell lung cancer cases. General study results and limits: Tumor repertoires had a smaller top 100 clone share than normal lung. Tumor tissue had significantly higher TCR diversity than normal lung. Patients with more diverse tumor TCRs had worse survival.

TCRbeta libraries were built with three rounds of nested PCR, modified from ARM-PCR. TCRdb redid the calling of the multiplex PCR reads with MiXCR, one entry per CDR3 protein. The sample has 75,000 to 95,000 distinct CDR3 sequences, less than 75% seen once. The CDR3 spans 20 residues. Germline CDR1 and CDR2: MNHEY and SVGAGI. No cell sorting was done before RNA was extracted from the tissue. This TCR derives from a man between 60 and 70 years old with non-small cell lung cancer. Input material: lung tumor tissue. The V call is TRBV6-5, the J call TRBJ1-3; a weak D match, TRBD1 (6 bases). The CDR3 is CASSYSGEAGAFPVGNIIYF. DNA of the CDR3: TGTGCCAGCAGTTACTCGGGGGAGGCAGGGGCCTTCCCCGTTGGAAACATCATATATTTT.